The clone carrying this TCR beta chain was found many times. The data derive from a study of regulatory T cells in long-lasting Graves disease. Time point denoted: newly diagnosed GD, antithyroid drugs for less than 3 months. The TCR library was prepared using RNA isolated from PBMCs. V lost 6 bases, J lost 3 bases, and 8 bases stayed unmatched. Germline assignment: CDR1 DFQATT and CDR2 SNEGSKA (reference sequence). The CDR3 runs to 14 residues. Library construction for TCR beta used iRepertoire HTBI primers and Arm-PCR of CDR3 regions. Via MiXCR, TCRdb re-called the multiplex PCR reads, giving one row per CDR3 protein. The sample contains 560,000 or so distinct CDR3 sequences, about 16% of which appear only once. The sample also formed part of further work on T cells in Graves' hyperthyroidism and ophthalmopathy.

This sequence was found in a man between 18 and 35 years old with Graves disease. The material was peripheral blood mononuclear cells (PBMCs), obtained at new diagnosis, from a patient treated with antithyroid drugs. The chain employs TRBV20-1 and TRBJ1-5, with TRBD1 identical over 7 bases. The CDR3 reads CSAPDRVNNQPQHF. DNA for the CDR3: TGCAGTGCCCCCGACAGGGTAAACAATCAGCCCCAGCATTTT.